One sample yielded the 27 T cell receptor beta chains listed below, sequenced in a study of regulatory T cells in long-lasting Graves disease. Time point reported: persistent/refractory GD, antithyroid drugs over 5 years with positive TRAb. With RNA extracted from PBMCs as input, the TCR library was made. Relying on iRepertoire HTBI primers and Arm-PCR of CDR3 regions, the team built TCR beta libraries. One entry per CDR3 protein, called by TCRdb with MiXCR from the multiplex PCR reads. The sample shows roughly 400,000 distinct CDR3 sequences, around 20% of them seen only once. Sequencing used peripheral blood mononuclear cells (PBMCs), obtained when the disease was refractory, from a patient treated with antithyroid drugs. Every receptor here comes from a female donor with Graves disease.

V is TRBV3-1 and J is TRBJ1-5; 7 positions match TRBD1. CDR3 length: 14 residues. Germline trimming cut 0 bases from V and 13 bases from J; bases unmatched to any gene: 9. Germline values: CDR1 LGHDT, CDR2 YNNKEL (reference sequence). The DNA of the CDR3 is TGTGCCAGCAGCCAAGATAATGCCGCGACAGGGCAGCATTTT. It specifies CASSQDNAATGQHF.

This clonotype came up many times. In nucleotides, the CDR3 is TGCAGTGCTGGGGGAATCGGGTATGGCTACACCTTC. The encoded protein is CSAGGIGYGYTF. This chain connects TRBV20-1 to TRBJ1-2, with a possible D match to TRBD1 (5 bases). Looked up from germline, CDR1 is DFQATT and CDR2 is SNEGSKA (reference sequence). The CDR3 is made up of 12 amino acids. V was pared by 5 bases and J by 5 bases, with 12 bases between.

This clonotype was seen many times. The chain uses TRBV13 and TRBJ2-5; a weak D match, TRBD1 (6 bases). The germline gives CDR1 PRHDT, CDR2 FYEKMQ (reference sequence). The CDR3 runs 13 residues. The germline V and J ends were trimmed by 6 bases and 5 bases, with 13 bases remaining between them. The chain's CDR3 is CASRKGGKETQYF. CDR3 DNA sequence: TGTGCCAGCAGGAAAGGGGGTAAGGAGACCCAGTACTTC.

V gene TRBV2 combines with J gene TRBJ2-1; a weak D match, TRBD1 (5 bases). V was trimmed by 4 bases and J by 8 bases, leaving 15 bases between them. This CDR3 has 14 amino acids. CDR1 is SNHLY and CDR2 is FYNNEI in the germline V gene. CDR3 sequence (DNA): TGTGCCAGCAGTGTAAGGCAGGGTTTCGATGAGCAGTTCTTC. Encoded protein: CASSVRQGFDEQFF.

The chain recombines TRBV5-1 with TRBJ2-2, with 7 positions matching TRBD2. The CDR3 has 15 residues. CDR1 is SGHRS and CDR2 is YFSETQ in the germline V gene. J was trimmed by 5 bases and V by 0 bases; bases with no gene match: 4. As DNA, the CDR3 is TGCGCCAGCAGCTTGGAGACTAGCTTAACCGGGGAGCTGTTTTTT. It specifies CASSLETSLTGELFF.

This clonotype was observed many times. The V gene is TRBV28, the J gene TRBJ1-1; D gene unclear. Trimming cost V 11 bases and J 5 bases, with 9 bases left between them. The germline CDR1 and CDR2 sequences are MDHEN and SYDVKM. The CDR3 sequence is 10 residues long. As DNA, the CDR3 is TGTGCCGTCCGTAGGACTGAAGCTTTCTTT. Translating it yields CAVRRTEAFF.

A note on this clonotype: Given a much more abundant clone one base away, this may be a read error. The chain has TRBV2 and TRBJ2-1; 12 bases fit TRBD2. This CDR3 comprises 18 residues. Germline CDR1 reads SNHLY; CDR2 reads FYNNEI. With V trimmed by 5 bases and J by 9 bases, 17 bases remained unmatched. The chain's CDR3 is CASSLKLLAGGRESEQFF. The CDR3 nucleotides are TGTGCCAGCAGTCTTAAATTACTAGCGGGAGGCCGGGAAAGTGAGCAGTTCTTC.

The rearrangement uses TRBV13 and TRBJ2-7, with D tentatively TRBD2 (5 bases). This CDR3 has 15 amino acids. Germline loops: CDR1 PRHDT, CDR2 FYEKMQ (reference sequence). V lost 3 bases, J lost 1 base, and 13 bases lay in between. The chain's CDR3 is CASSFRTGRSYEQYF. The CDR3 nucleotides read TGTGCCAGCAGCTTCCGGACTGGCAGATCCTACGAGCAGTACTTC. Full variable domain (rest looked up from reference TRBV13 and TRBJ2-7): AAGVIQSPRHLIKEKRETATLKCYPIPRHDTVYWYQQGPGQDPQFLISFYEKMQSDKGSIPDRFSAQQFSDYHSELNMSSLELGDSALYFCASSFRTGRSYEQYFGPGTRLTVT.

This clonotype was observed a handful of times. CDR3 residues: CASSSIAAVSSDEQYF. CDR3 bases: TGTGCCAGCAGTTCAATAGCGGCCGTAAGCAGCGACGAGCAGTACTTC. The chain employs TRBV6-5 and TRBJ2-7, with a tentative D call TRBD2 (6 bases). From germline, CDR1 is MNHEY and CDR2 SVGAGI. CDR3 length equals 16 residues. V was cut by 4 bases and J by 5 bases, with 21 bases left in between.

This clonotype has just a few counts. V and J are TRBV25-1 and TRBJ1-6; D possibly corresponds to TRBD1 (5 bases). Deletions cut 7 bases from V and 5 bases from J, with 12 bases between. The CDR3 extends over 14 amino acids. In germline, CDR1 is MGHDK, CDR2 SYGVNS. The CDR3 protein is CASKTGTNNSPLHF. In DNA form, the CDR3 reads TGTGCCAGCAAAACCGGGACCAATAATTCACCCCTCCACTTT.

This clonotype was seen many times. The chain has TRBV29-1 and TRBJ2-2; D uncertain. V lost 5 bases and J lost 0, with 7 bases in between. The germline CDR1 and CDR2 sequences are SQVTM and ANQGSEA. The CDR3 contains 13 residues. The CDR3 here is CSVLTANTGELFF. CDR3 DNA: TGCAGCGTTTTGACTGCGAACACCGGGGAGCTGTTTTTT.

Notes on this clonotype: One base away lies a much larger clone, so this may be a sequencing read error. The V gene is TRBV30, the J gene TRBJ1-5; D call uncertain. The V end was cut by 5 bases, the J end by 2 bases, with 10 bases between. CDR1 and CDR2 from the germline V gene are GTSNPN and SVGIG (reference sequence). The CDR3 spans 13 residues. CDR3 amino acids: CAWGRDGNQPQHF. The CDR3 DNA reads as TGTGCCTGGGGCCGGGATGGCAATCAGCCCCAGCATTTT.

The chain carries TRBV6-1 and TRBJ2-1; TRBD2 agrees at 9 bases. The germline V gene has CDR1 MNHNS and CDR2 SASEGT. The CDR3 loop spans 16 amino acids. With V trimmed by 0 bases and J by 6 bases, 6 bases remained unmatched. CDR3 bases: TGTGCCAGCAGTGAAGCCGCGGGACTAGCTCTCAATGAGCAGTTCTTC. This gives the protein CASSEAAGLALNEQFF.

This clonotype has more than one count but fewer than ten. Compared with germline, one end of the junction differs, possibly owing to a read error. The J gene is TRBJ1-1, the V gene TRBV3-1; a weak D match, TRBD1 (5 bases). The CDR3 covers 15 residues. CDR1 LGHDT and CDR2 YNNKEL come from the germline V gene (reference sequence). The CDR3 DNA sequence: TGTGCCAGCAGACAAGAGGGCAGGGCTGGCACTGAAGCTTTCTTT. This gives the protein CASRQEGRAGTEAFF.

For this clonotype: A read error may produce the germline difference seen at one junction end. The chain combines TRBV13 with TRBJ2-7; D remains ambiguous. The V gene's germline CDR1 is PRHDT and CDR2 FYEKMQ (reference sequence). This CDR3 has 12 residues. Here the CDR3 reads CASSHPGPEQYF. The CDR3 bases are TGCGCCAGCAGCCACCCTGGACCCGAGCAGTACTTC.

This clonotype was counted ten times or more. The chain is built from TRBV5-1 and TRBJ2-7, with 9 bases fitting TRBD2. V lost 4 bases and J lost 2; bases outside the gene matches: 10. CDR1 is SGHRS, CDR2 YFSETQ, per germline. The CDR3 totals 16 residues. Written as DNA, the CDR3 is TGCGCCAGCAGCACCAGTCAAGCGGGAGGTCCCTACGAGCAGTACTTC. It specifies CASSTSQAGGPYEQYF.

This clonotype was picked up a small number of times. DNA for the CDR3: TGTGCCAGCAGCCCCGGGACTAGCCGGGCCGAGCAGTACTTC. Its translation is CASSPGTSRAEQYF. The gene calls are TRBV9 and TRBJ2-7; 9 bases map to TRBD2. Trimming took 4 bases from V and 6 from J; bases not matched to a gene: 8. The CDR3 is made up of 14 amino acids. Per germline, CDR1 SGDLS and CDR2 YYNGEE.

This clonotype was counted between two and nine times. This chain connects TRBV20-1 to TRBJ2-7; D perhaps matches TRBD2 (6 bases). Germline loops: CDR1 DFQATT, CDR2 SNEGSKA (reference sequence). V was pared by 0 bases and J by 4 bases, with 13 bases between. The CDR3 totals 14 residues. This CDR3 is CSARDLLEGYEQYF. The CDR3 DNA reads TGCAGTGCTAGAGATCTCTTGGAGGGTTACGAGCAGTACTTC.

This clonotype was observed many times. The germline gene is not matched at one end of the junction; a read error may be the cause. The chain joins TRBV5-1 to TRBJ1-1; the match to TRBD1 covers 9 bases. Germline-derived CDR1 and CDR2 are SGHRS and YFSETQ. The CDR3 extends over 13 amino acids. In DNA, the CDR3 is TGTGCCAGCAGCTTAGACAGGGGGACTGAAGCTTTCTTT. Protein sequence: CASSLDRGTEAFF.

This clonotype was detected only a few times. The chain uses TRBV4-1 and TRBJ2-7; a weak D match, TRBD2 (6 bases). Deletions cut 5 bases from V and 7 bases from J, with 12 bases between. Germline V CDR1 and CDR2: MGHRA, YSYEKL. CDR3 size: 12 residues. The CDR3 is CASSDLGGEQYF. CDR3 bases: TGCGCCAGCAGCGACTTGGGGGGAGAGCAGTACTTC.

This clonotype has ten or more counts. The chain couples TRBV7-3 to TRBJ2-2, with TRBD1 matching 8 bases. Germline-derived CDR1 and CDR2 are SGHTA and FQGTGA. CDR3 length: 16 amino acids. V shed 1 base, J shed 0 bases, and the junction held 1 base outside the gene matches. The CDR3 DNA follows: TGTGCCAGCAGCTTAAGACAGGGGTCGAACACCGGGGAGCTGTTTTTT. Translating it yields CASSLRQGSNTGELFF.

The gene calls are TRBV5-4 and TRBJ2-7; tentative D call: TRBD1 (6 bases). The CDR3 runs to 14 residues. Trimming shortened V by 5 bases and J by 2 bases, and 14 bases separated the two germline ends. The germline CDR1 and CDR2 sequences are SGHNT and YYREEE (reference sequence). The CDR3 region has the DNA TGTGCCAGCAGTTACACAGGGTCCGCCTACGAGCAGTACTTC. Encoded protein: CASSYTGSAYEQYF.

This clonotype has ten or more counts. This chain links TRBV11-2 with TRBJ2-2; D may correspond to TRBD1 or TRBD2 (5 bases each). The CDR3 consists of 15 residues. Germline V gene sequence: CDR1 SGHAT, CDR2 FQNNGV. V was trimmed by 5 bases and J by 0 bases, leaving 10 bases between them. The CDR3 loop reads CASSPGTSNTGELFF. For the CDR3, the DNA is TGTGCCAGCAGCCCGGGGACGTCGAACACCGGGGAGCTGTTTTTT. The full variable domain, in which reference TRBV11-2 and TRBJ2-2 provide the parts outside the CDR3, is EAGVAQSPRYKIIEKRQSVAFWCNPISGHATLYWYQQILGQGPKLLIQFQNNGVVDDSQLPKDRFSAERLKGVDSTLKIQPAKLEDSAVYLCASSPGTSNTGELFFGEGSRLTVL.

The genes are TRBV6-1 and TRBJ2-3, with a tentative D call TRBD2 (8 bases). V was pared by 6 bases and J by 5 bases, with 18 bases between. The germline CDR1 and CDR2 sequences are MNHNS and SASEGT. CDR3 length: 15 residues. CDR3 sequence: CASSLGRGQLDTQYF. The CDR3 bases are TGTGCCAGCAGCCTCGGGAGGGGGCAGTTAGATACGCAGTATTTT.

DNA for the CDR3: TGTGCCAGCAGCCGAGTGGCTAGCGGGAGCGATGAGCAGTTCTTC. Translated: CASSRVASGSDEQFF. This sequence joins TRBV14 and TRBJ2-1; TRBD2 aligns across 10 bases. Germline assignment: CDR1 SGHDN and CDR2 FVKESK. The CDR3 sequence is 15 residues long. V lost 4 bases and J lost 8; bases outside the gene matches: 8.

This clonotype was detected many times. The gene calls are TRBV28 and TRBJ1-4; 7 nucleotides match TRBD1. The CDR3 totals 14 residues. In germline, CDR1 is MDHEN, CDR2 SYDVKM. V was clipped by 8 bases and J by 4 bases; unmatched bases: 7. The DNA for the CDR3 is TGTGCCAGCCGCACAGGGGTACTTAATGAAAAACTGTTTTTT. Its translation is CASRTGVLNEKLFF.

This clonotype has a handful of counts. This chain links TRBV9 with TRBJ2-7; a weak D match, TRBD2 (5 bases). The CDR3 contains 13 residues. V was cut by 0 bases and J by 6 bases, with 10 bases left in between. Germline loops: CDR1 SGDLS, CDR2 YYNGEE. The CDR3 spells CASSVDGEGEQYF. In DNA, the CDR3 is TGTGCCAGCAGCGTAGATGGTGAGGGCGAGCAGTACTTC.